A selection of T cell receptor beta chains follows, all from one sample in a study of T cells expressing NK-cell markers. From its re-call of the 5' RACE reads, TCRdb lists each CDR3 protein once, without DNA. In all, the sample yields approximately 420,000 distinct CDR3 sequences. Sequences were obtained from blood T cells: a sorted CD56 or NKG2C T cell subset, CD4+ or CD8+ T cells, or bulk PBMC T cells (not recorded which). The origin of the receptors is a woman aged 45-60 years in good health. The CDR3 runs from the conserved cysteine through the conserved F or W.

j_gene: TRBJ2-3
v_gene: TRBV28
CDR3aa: CASRRLAGLTDTQYF

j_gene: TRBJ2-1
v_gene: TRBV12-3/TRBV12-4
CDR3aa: CASSPSGRGEQFF

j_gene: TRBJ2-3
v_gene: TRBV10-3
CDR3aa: CAILDSASTDTQYF

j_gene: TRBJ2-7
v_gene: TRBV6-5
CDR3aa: CASKEQDNYEQYF

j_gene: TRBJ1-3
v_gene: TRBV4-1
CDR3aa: CASSQITTSSGNTIYF

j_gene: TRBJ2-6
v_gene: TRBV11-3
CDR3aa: CASSAFGPTSGANVLTF

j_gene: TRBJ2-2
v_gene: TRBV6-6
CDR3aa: CASSEQPPGQGTGELFF

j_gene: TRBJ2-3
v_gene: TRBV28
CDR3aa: CASSAPLAGVRDTQYF

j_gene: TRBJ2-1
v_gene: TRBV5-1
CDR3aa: CASSLYRSGTYNEQFF

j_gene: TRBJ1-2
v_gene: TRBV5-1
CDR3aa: CASSSSQGEGYGYTF

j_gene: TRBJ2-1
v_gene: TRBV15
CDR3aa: CATRGRDPPYNEQFF

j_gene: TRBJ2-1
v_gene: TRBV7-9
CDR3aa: CASSLLDWKVYNEQFF

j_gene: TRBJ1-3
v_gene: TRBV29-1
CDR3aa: CSAAGGAGNTIYF

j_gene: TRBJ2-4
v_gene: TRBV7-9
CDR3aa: CASSSSIAKNIQYF

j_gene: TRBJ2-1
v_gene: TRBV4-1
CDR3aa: CASSQDQAGGIYNEQFF

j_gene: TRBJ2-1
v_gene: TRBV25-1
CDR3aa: CASSESHRVSEQFF

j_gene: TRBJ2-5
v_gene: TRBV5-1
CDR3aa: CASSLRPGTSGSQAETQYF

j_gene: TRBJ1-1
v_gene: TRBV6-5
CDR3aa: CASSPTTGEAFF

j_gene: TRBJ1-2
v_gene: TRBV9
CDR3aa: CASSGPWGYTF

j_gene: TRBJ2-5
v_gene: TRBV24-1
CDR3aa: CATSDWRKAGVETQYF

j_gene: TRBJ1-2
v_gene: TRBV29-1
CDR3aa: CSVEGVGYGYTF

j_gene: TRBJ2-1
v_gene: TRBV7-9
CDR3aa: CASSLAGLAGINNEQFF

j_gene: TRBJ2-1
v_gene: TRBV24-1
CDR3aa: CATSAAGALSNEQFF

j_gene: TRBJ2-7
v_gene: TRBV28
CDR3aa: CASSFRRSSYEQYF

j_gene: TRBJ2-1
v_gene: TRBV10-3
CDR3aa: CAIRLGLAGDNEQFF

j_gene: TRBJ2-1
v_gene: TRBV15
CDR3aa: CATSMPGLAGGAYNEQFF

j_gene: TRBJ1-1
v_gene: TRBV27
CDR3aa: CASSSDAPRNTEAFF

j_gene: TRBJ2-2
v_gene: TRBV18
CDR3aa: CASSPLPGRTGELFF

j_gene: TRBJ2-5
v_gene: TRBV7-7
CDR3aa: CASSPLTGAETQYF

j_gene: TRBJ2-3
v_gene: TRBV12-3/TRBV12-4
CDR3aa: CASSRGPADTQYF

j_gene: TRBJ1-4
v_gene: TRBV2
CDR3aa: CASIEDTAVAELFF

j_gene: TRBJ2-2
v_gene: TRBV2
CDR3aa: CASRVYGELFF

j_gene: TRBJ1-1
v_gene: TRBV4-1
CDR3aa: CASRKMGQRNTEAFF

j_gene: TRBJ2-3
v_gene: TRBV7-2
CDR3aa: CASSSRTPQRDYTDTQYF

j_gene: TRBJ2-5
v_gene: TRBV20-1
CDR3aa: CSAPPLYQETQYF

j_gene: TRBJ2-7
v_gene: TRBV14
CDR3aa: CASSQDLGTGVYEQYF

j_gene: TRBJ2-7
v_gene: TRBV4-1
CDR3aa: CASSQVGQKYEQYF

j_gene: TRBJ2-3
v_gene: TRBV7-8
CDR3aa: CASSLAHRGRVDTQYF

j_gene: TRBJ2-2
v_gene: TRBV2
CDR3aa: CASSDRGSLNTGELFF

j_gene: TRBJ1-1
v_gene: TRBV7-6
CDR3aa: CASSPRQGDTEAFF

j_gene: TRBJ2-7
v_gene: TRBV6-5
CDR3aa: CASSCPSPIGLLRALYEQYF

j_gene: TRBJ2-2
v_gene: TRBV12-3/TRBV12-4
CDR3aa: CASSFFGSENTGELFF

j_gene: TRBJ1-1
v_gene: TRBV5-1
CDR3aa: CASSLVAGSPEAFF

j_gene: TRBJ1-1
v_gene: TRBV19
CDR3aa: CASSIDNRDFTEAFF

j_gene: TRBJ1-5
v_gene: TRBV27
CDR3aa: CASSIMSNQPQHF

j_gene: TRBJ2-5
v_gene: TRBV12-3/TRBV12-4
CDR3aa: CASSLAGAAPETQYF

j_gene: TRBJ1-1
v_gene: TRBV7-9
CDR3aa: CASSPRGYGTEAFF

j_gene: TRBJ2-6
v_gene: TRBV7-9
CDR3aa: CASSLATGVPGANVLTF

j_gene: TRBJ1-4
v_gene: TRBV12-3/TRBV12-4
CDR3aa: CASSFSQYNEKLFF

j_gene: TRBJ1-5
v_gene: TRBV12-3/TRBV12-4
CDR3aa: CASSLVIGGSGLNQPQHF

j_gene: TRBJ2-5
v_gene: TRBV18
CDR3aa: CASSVRGFETQYF

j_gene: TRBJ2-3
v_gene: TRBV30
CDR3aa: CAWSGTFTDTQYF